This T cell receptor (beta chain) comes out of a study of CD8 T cells in ankylosing spondylitis. Findings and caveats of the study: Blood of patients with ankylosing spondylitis appeared to be characterized by a TCR beta motif of several highly homologous variants. In ankylosing spondylitis patients, matched synovial fluid reportedly showed significant enrichment of disease-linked clones. In peripheral blood, disease-linked CD8+ clones occurred at relatively low frequencies.

Between the trimmed V and J ends, which lost 2 bases and 10 bases, there was a span of 14 bases. This CDR3 spans 13 amino acids. Germline V gives CDR1 SGHTA, CDR2 FQGNSA. As regards this clonotype: Its antigen remains unknown.

TCRdb used MiXCR to reprocess the 5' RACE reads, holding one entry per CDR3 protein. The data contain about 240,000 distinct CDR3 sequences, 9.5% to 12% of them singletons. This sequence was found in a male donor with ankylosing spondylitis or in good health (not recorded which). Material for sequencing was blood, either unsorted or a sorted T cell fraction (not recorded which). The gene calls are TRBV7-2 and TRBJ1-1; no clear D gene. The CDR3, as DNA: TGTGCCAGCAGCTTACTGGGCTTGTTCGGAGCTTTCTTT. Protein product: CASSLLGLFGAFF.